A selection of T cell receptor beta chains follows, all from one sample in a study of shared clonotypes between healthy human individuals. Sequenced by immunoSEQ multiplex PCR; TCRdb stores in-frame clones only, minus some. Here the sample spans just over 2,000,000 clones, roughly 94% being singletons. Material for sequencing was naive CD4+ T cells sorted from blood. These receptors were taken from a man between 18 and 29 years old in good health. Each CDR3 is given with its conserved first and last residue. Each record gives: J gene, V gene, CDR3 protein.

j_gene: TRBJ1-2
v_gene: TRBV11-2
CDR3aa: CASSAVVYGYTF

j_gene: TRBJ2-1
v_gene: TRBV10-1
CDR3aa: CASRTTSGRNNEQFF

j_gene: TRBJ2-2
v_gene: TRBV30
CDR3aa: CAWSKDRGDTGELFF

j_gene: TRBJ2-3
v_gene: TRBV2
CDR3aa: CASNSEVTDTQYF

j_gene: TRBJ2-5
v_gene: TRBV7-2
CDR3aa: CASSLQAGEETQYF

j_gene: TRBJ2-7
v_gene: TRBV25-1
CDR3aa: CASSELAGAYEQYF

j_gene: TRBJ2-7
v_gene: TRBV7-9
CDR3aa: CASSLAGGAYEQYF

j_gene: TRBJ2-5
v_gene: TRBV19
CDR3aa: CASSIREQETQYF

j_gene: TRBJ1-3
v_gene: TRBV7-9
CDR3aa: CASSLEGFRLSGNTIYF

j_gene: TRBJ1-4
v_gene: TRBV19
CDR3aa: CASSIGRASEKLFF

j_gene: TRBJ1-1
v_gene: TRBV30
CDR3aa: CAWTDWGGNTEAFF

j_gene: TRBJ2-3
v_gene: TRBV14
CDR3aa: CASSHITRDRNTDTQYF

j_gene: TRBJ1-2
v_gene: TRBV6-5
CDR3aa: CASSSRPGRANYGYTF

j_gene: TRBJ2-5
v_gene: TRBV10-3
CDR3aa: CAMRASGQGSETQYF

j_gene: TRBJ2-7
v_gene: TRBV6-5
CDR3aa: CASSYPVGQGTYEQYF

j_gene: TRBJ1-1
v_gene: TRBV5-1
CDR3aa: CASSAGSQGVGAFF

j_gene: TRBJ2-3
v_gene: TRBV25-1
CDR3aa: CASSRVAGQGDTQYF

j_gene: TRBJ1-5
v_gene: TRBV5-6
CDR3aa: CASSLGTGWSNQPQHF

j_gene: TRBJ2-1
v_gene: TRBV5-6
CDR3aa: CASSFRWEPYNEQFF

j_gene: TRBJ2-7
v_gene: TRBV7-2
CDR3aa: CASSSTGTGAYEQYF

j_gene: TRBJ2-7
v_gene: TRBV6-5
CDR3aa: CASSYRRDRTYEQYF

j_gene: TRBJ1-1
v_gene: TRBV11-2
CDR3aa: CASSSYGVRISGRF

j_gene: TRBJ2-2
v_gene: TRBV2
CDR3aa: CASSVTGVGTGELFF

j_gene: TRBJ2-2
v_gene: TRBV2
CDR3aa: CAIQTHGFLNTGELFF

j_gene: TRBJ1-5
v_gene: TRBV28
CDR3aa: CASSHDRMINQPQHF

j_gene: TRBJ1-2
v_gene: TRBV5-6
CDR3aa: CASSLTQDRGEF

j_gene: TRBJ2-5
v_gene: TRBV2
CDR3aa: CASRLLAGVETQYF

j_gene: TRBJ1-2
v_gene: TRBV9
CDR3aa: CASSPTGEGYGYTF

j_gene: TRBJ1-1
v_gene: TRBV7-9
CDR3aa: CASSLATPVDTEAFF

j_gene: TRBJ2-7
v_gene: TRBV7-7
CDR3aa: CASSPGTGSYEQYF

j_gene: TRBJ2-6
v_gene: TRBV7-9
CDR3aa: CASSLEGPAGANVLTF

j_gene: TRBJ2-5
v_gene: TRBV7-2
CDR3aa: CASRVLGETQYF

j_gene: TRBJ2-7
v_gene: TRBV6-1
CDR3aa: CASRDPRDFSYEQYF

j_gene: TRBJ2-7
v_gene: TRBV15
CDR3aa: CATSPRQGNYEQYF

j_gene: TRBJ1-2
v_gene: TRBV30
CDR3aa: CAWSAGTDKEGYTF

j_gene: TRBJ2-7
v_gene: TRBV6-5
CDR3aa: CASKAPFRSYEQYF

j_gene: TRBJ2-2
v_gene: TRBV5-6
CDR3aa: CASSSPSTGELFF

j_gene: TRBJ1-4
v_gene: TRBV2
CDR3aa: CASSERDRAREKLFF

j_gene: TRBJ1-6
v_gene: TRBV5-1
CDR3aa: CASSTGLSDSPLHF

j_gene: TRBJ1-5
v_gene: TRBV19
CDR3aa: CASIWGQERGQPQHF

j_gene: TRBJ1-2
v_gene: TRBV19
CDR3aa: CASSILGRGAGGHGYTF

j_gene: TRBJ1-3
v_gene: TRBV30
CDR3aa: CAWHRIGTGGAGNTIYF

j_gene: TRBJ1-2
v_gene: TRBV5-1
CDR3aa: CASSAARGLYGYTF

j_gene: TRBJ2-7
v_gene: TRBV30
CDR3aa: CAWIPGQGPYEQYF

j_gene: TRBJ1-4
v_gene: TRBV15
CDR3aa: CATSRGGGQGEGKLFF